This is a list of T cell receptor beta chains from one sample in a study of blood T cell repertoires in COVID-19. The method was immunoSEQ multiplex PCR; TCRdb's version includes in-frame clones alone and lacks a portion of them. This repertoire shows roughly 300,000 clones, approximately 84% found once; its top ten account for 0.9% to 1.2%. Material: PBMCs or T cells enriched from blood (not recorded which). All receptors derive from a woman aged 30 to 39 who had recovered from COVID-19. The CDR3 runs from the conserved cysteine through the conserved F or W. D genes are given only for firm matches. The size entry is marked missing in some rows and otherwise reads once, few, many or a size class.

clone size	D gene	J gene	V gene	CDR3 DNA	CDR3 protein
NA	NA	TRBJ2-2	TRBV7-2	TGTGCCAGCAAGTCCGCGGGGAGGACCGGGGAGCTGTTTTTT	CASKSAGRTGELFF
NA	NA	TRBJ1-2	TRBV5-1	TGCGCCAGCCACGCGGGGGACACACTAAACTATGGCTACACCTTC	CASHAGDTLNYGYTF
NA	NA	TRBJ2-3	TRBV21-1	TGTGCCAGCAGCAAGGGCCACGGAAGCACAGATACGCAGTATTTT	CASSKGHGSTDTQYF
NA	NA	TRBJ2-5	TRBV5-6	TGTGCCAGCGGATTTAGTCCAGGGGAGACCCAGTACTTC	CASGFSPGETQYF
NA	TRBD1	TRBJ2-7	TRBV9	TGTGCCAGCAGCCCCCCCCCGGGACAGGGCTCCTACGAGCAGTACTTC	CASSPPPGQGSYEQYF
NA	TRBD1	TRBJ2-7	TRBV13	TGTGCCAGCAGCTTATCTGGGACAGTTGACGAGCAGTACTTC	CASSLSGTVDEQYF
NA	NA	TRBJ1-6	TRBV15	TGTGCCACCAGCAGCGACTTCCCTGGACGGGGGTCACCCCTCCACTTT	CATSSDFPGRGSPLHF
NA	TRBD1	TRBJ1-1	TRBV5-4	TGTGCCAGCAGCCCGGGACAGGGAACCATCACTGAAGCTTTCTTT	CASSPGQGTITEAFF
few	NA	TRBJ1-6	TRBV5-6	TGTGCCAGCAGCTTGCGGGGGGGATATTCACCCCTCCACTTT	CASSLRGGYSPLHF
once	TRBD1	TRBJ1-1	TRBV2	TGTGCCAGCAGTGGAGGGGGACAGGGCGAGAAGGCTTTCTTT	CASSGGGQGEKAFF
once	NA	TRBJ2-1	TRBV27	TGTGCCAGCAGTCCGGGACTCCCGAAAGCTTACAATGAGCAGTTCTTC	CASSPGLPKAYNEQFF
NA	NA	TRBJ2-1	TRBV6-2/TRBV6-3	TGTGCCAGCAGTTCCTCCACCAGACAGCAACCAACTGAGTTCAGTGAGCAGTTCTTC	CASSSSTRQQPTEFSEQFF
once	TRBD1	TRBJ2-7	TRBV12-3/TRBV12-4	TGTGCCAGCAGTTTACGACAGGGTTACGAGCAGTACTTC	CASSLRQGYEQYF
NA	TRBD1	TRBJ2-5	TRBV4-1	TGCGCCAGCAGCCAAGGGCCCGGACAGGGGGGGTACGAGACCCAGTACTTC	CASSQGPGQGGYETQYF